This T cell receptor (beta chain) was documented in a study of blood T cell repertoires in COVID-19. Measured with immunoSEQ multiplex PCR; TCRdb has only the in-frame clones, and not every one. The sample has 250,000 to 350,000 clones, around 84% seen once; the top ten hold about 1.6%. The V and J ends lost 2 bases and 11 bases, in that order; junction bases with no gene match: 8. The CDR3 is 13 residues long. Germline-derived CDR1 and CDR2 are MDHEN and SYDVKM. What was sequenced was peripheral blood. The clonotype was recovered from a human donor with COVID-19, enrolled during active disease. The donor label of this sample is uncertain. The chain uses TRBV28 and TRBJ1-1, with 7 bases fitting TRBD1. The CDR3 sequence: CASSLRAGGLAFF. DNA for the CDR3: TGTGCCAGCAGTTTACGGGCAGGGGGTTTGGCTTTCTTT.